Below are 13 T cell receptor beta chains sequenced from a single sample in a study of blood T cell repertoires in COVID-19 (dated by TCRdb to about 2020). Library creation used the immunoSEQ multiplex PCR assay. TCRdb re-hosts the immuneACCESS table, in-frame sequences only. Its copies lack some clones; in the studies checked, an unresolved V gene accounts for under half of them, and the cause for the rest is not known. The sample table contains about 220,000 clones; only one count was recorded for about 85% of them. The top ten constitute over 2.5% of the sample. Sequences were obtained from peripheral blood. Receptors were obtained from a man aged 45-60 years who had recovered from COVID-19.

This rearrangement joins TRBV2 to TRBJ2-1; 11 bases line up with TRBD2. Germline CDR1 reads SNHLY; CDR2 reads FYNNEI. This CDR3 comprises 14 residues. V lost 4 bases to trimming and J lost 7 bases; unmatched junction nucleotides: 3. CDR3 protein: CASSAGLAVNEQFF. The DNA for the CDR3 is TGTGCCAGCAGTGCGGGACTAGCGGTTAATGAGCAGTTCTTC. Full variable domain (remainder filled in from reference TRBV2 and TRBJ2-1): EPEVTQTPSHQVTQMGQEVILRCVPISNHLYFYWYRQILGQKVEFLVSFYNNEISEKSEIFDDQFSVERPDGSNFTLKIRSTKLEDSAMYFCASSAGLAVNEQFFGPGTRLTVL.

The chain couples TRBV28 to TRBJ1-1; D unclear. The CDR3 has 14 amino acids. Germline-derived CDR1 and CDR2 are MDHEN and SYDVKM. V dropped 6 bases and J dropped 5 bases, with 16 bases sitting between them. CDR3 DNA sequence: TGTGCCAGCAGAACGGGGTCCGTAAGGACTGAAGCTTTCTTT. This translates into CASRTGSVRTEAFF.

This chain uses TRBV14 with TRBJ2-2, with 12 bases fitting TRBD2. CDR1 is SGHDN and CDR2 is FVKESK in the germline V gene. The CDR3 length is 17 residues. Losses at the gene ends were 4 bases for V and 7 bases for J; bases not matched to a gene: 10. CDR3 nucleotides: TGTGCCAGCAGCCTTCGGACTAGCGGGATAATTGGCGGGGAGCTGTTTTTT. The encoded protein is CASSLRTSGIIGGELFF.

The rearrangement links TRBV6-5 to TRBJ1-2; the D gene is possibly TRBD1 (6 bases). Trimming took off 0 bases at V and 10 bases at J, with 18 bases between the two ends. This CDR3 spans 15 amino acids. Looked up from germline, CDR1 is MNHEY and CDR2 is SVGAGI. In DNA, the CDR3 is TGTGCCAGCAGTTACTCGATGACAGGAGCCTTTTTCTACACCTTC. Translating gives CASSYSMTGAFFYTF.

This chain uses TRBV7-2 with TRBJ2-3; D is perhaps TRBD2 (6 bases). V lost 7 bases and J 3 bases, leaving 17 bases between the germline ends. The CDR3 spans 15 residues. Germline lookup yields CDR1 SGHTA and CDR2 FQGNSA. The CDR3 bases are TGTGCCAGCAACCCTTCGGGGGTAGGAACAGATACGCAGTATTTT. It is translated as CASNPSGVGTDTQYF.

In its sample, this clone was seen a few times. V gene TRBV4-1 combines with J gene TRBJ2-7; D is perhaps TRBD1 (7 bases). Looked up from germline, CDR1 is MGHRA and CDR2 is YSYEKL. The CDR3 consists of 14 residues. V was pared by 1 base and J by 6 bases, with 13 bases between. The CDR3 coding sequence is TGCGCCAGCAGCCAAGGCCAGGGGGGTAGCGAGCAGTACTTC. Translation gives CASSQGQGGSEQYF.

The CDR3 region has the DNA TGCGCCAGCAGCCGCTCACCGTCTGGCGTCGCGGGGGAGACCCAGTACTTC. Protein sequence: CASSRSPSGVAGETQYF. V usage is TRBV5-1 and J usage is TRBJ2-5, with a weak D call TRBD2 (6 bases). The germline V and J ends were trimmed by 4 bases and 5 bases, with 24 bases remaining between them. CDR3 length: 17 residues. Germline V CDR1 and CDR2: SGHRS, YFSETQ.

The CDR3 nucleotides are TGTGCCAGCAGCGTCATCGCGGGGCCCTACGAGCAGTACTTC. Translation: CASSVIAGPYEQYF. The chain uses TRBV28 and TRBJ2-7, with D possibly being TRBD2 (6 bases). Trimming took 6 bases from V and 2 from J, leaving 14 bases between them. This CDR3 has 14 residues. Looked up from germline, CDR1 is MDHEN and CDR2 is SYDVKM.

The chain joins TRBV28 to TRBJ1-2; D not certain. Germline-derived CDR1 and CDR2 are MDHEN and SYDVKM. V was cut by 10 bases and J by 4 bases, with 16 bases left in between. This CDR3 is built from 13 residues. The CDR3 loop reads CATRGQRLYGYTF. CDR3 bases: TGTGCCACTAGAGGGCAGCGACTCTATGGCTACACCTTC.

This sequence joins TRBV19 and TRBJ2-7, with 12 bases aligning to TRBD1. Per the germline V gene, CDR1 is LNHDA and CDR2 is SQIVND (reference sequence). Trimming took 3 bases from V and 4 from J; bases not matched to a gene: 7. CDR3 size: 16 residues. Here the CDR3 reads CASSMGGQGATYEQYF. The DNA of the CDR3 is TGTGCCAGTAGTATGGGGGGACAGGGGGCGACATACGAGCAGTACTTC.

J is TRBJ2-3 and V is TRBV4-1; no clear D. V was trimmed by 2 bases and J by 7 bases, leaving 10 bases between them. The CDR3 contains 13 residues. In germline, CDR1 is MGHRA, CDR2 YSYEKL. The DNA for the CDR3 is TGCGCCAGCAGCCAAACGAACGACAATACGCAGTATTTT. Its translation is CASSQTNDNTQYF.

CDR3 nucleotides: TGTGCCAGCATCCGAGAAGAGACCCAGTACTTC. This encodes CASIREETQYF. V and J are TRBV2 and TRBJ2-5; D call uncertain. V lost 7 bases and J lost 3, with 6 bases in between. The CDR3 loop spans 11 amino acids. The germline CDR1 and CDR2 sequences are SNHLY and FYNNEI.

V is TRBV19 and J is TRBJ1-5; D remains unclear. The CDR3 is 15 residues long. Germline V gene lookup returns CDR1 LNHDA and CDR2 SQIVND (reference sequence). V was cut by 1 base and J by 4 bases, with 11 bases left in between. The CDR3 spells CASSIGGSWNQPQHF. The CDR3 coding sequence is TGTGCCAGTAGTATAGGCGGGAGCTGGAATCAGCCCCAGCATTTT.